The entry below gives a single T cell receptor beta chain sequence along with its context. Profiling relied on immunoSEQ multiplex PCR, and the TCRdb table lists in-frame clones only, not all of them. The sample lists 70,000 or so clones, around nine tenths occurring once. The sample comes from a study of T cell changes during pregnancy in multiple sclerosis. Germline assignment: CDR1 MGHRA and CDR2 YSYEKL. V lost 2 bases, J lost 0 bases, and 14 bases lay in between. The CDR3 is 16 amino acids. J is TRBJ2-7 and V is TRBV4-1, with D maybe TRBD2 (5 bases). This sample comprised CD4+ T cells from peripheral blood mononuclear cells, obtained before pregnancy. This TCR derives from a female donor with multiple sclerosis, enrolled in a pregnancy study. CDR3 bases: TGCGCCAGCAGCCAAAGTCTAGCACCCCTCTCCTACGAGCAGTACTTC. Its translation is CASSQSLAPLSYEQYF.